This TCR beta chain originates from a study of beta chain features in type 1 diabetes. Findings and limits, study-wide: All four CD4+ subsets of Type 1 diabetes patients contained TCRB CDR3s that were moderately but significantly shorter. Short templates might get an advantage during PCR, and this would be equal in patients and controls.

Remarks on this clone: The antigen is not known.

This CDR3 is built from 16 residues. V lost 1 base and J lost 4, with 14 bases in between. Per the germline V gene, CDR1 is SGHVS and CDR2 is FNYEAQ. Expressed TCRB transcripts were sequenced because the isolated RNA had all been reverse transcribed beforehand. Clones were sequenced by immunoSEQ multiplex PCR, and TCRdb holds only the in-frame ones, with some missing. The sample contains 200,000 to 250,000 clones, about 15% of which appear only once. The sample taken for sequencing was naive CD4+ T cells from blood. This TCR derives from a man aged 30 to 39 with type 1 diabetes. The genes are TRBV7-6 and TRBJ2-1; weak D call: TRBD1 (6 bases). The CDR3: CASSLVQGTAYNEQFF. DNA of the CDR3: TGTGCCAGCAGCTTAGTTCAGGGGACGGCTTACAATGAGCAGTTCTTC.